Listed below are T cell receptor beta chains from one sample, sequenced in a study of blood T cells in healthy people across ages. MiXCR, run by TCRdb on the 5' RACE reads, gives a single entry per CDR3 protein. The data show some 640,000 distinct CDR3 sequences, with approximately 30% seen just once and 15% to 18% held by the top ten. Sequences were obtained from blood. All receptors come from a woman at least 80 years old in good health. Each CDR3 is given with its conserved first and last residue. Each record gives: J gene, V gene, CDR3 protein.

TRBJ1-5 TRBV5-6 CASSLRLGREEPQHF
TRBJ2-4 TRBV19 CATTRNNIQYF
TRBJ1-1 TRBV6-6 CASSYRGIEEAFF
TRBJ1-1 TRBV12-3/TRBV12-4 CASSLKGATEAFF
TRBJ1-2 TRBV2 CASSVAGGNYGYTF
TRBJ2-5 TRBV7-9 CASSLGRYQETQYF
TRBJ2-5 TRBV28 CASSLGERETQYF
TRBJ2-7 TRBV27 CASSSRQGAIDEQYF
TRBJ1-6 TRBV5-1 CASSIGTDNSPLHF
TRBJ1-1 TRBV18 CASSPPRAGAMNTEAFF
TRBJ2-1 TRBV6-1 CASSPGRTRGEQFF
TRBJ1-5 TRBV20-1 CSARDIPRGTAGQPQHF
TRBJ2-1 TRBV5-3 CARSLASSGGHLPYNEQFF
TRBJ2-2 TRBV29-1 CSVGRGTGELFF
TRBJ2-3 TRBV25-1 CAAAPGAGRPDTQYF
TRBJ1-5 TRBV20-1 CSASPPGRNNQPQHF
TRBJ2-7 TRBV7-8 CASSPRVQKSEQYF
TRBJ2-7 TRBV7-8 CASSLAGTGANEQYF
TRBJ2-7 TRBV27 CASSRTAGESYEQYF
TRBJ1-1 TRBV6-5 CASRIGVSTEAFF
TRBJ2-7 TRBV7-6 CASSLAPPAGGSYEQYF
TRBJ2-5 TRBV10-2 CASRFPRDPLETQYF
TRBJ1-6 TRBV7-3 CASSFAEDSPLHF
TRBJ2-4 TRBV20-1 CSALRGGSGQNIQYF
TRBJ2-5 TRBV5-6 CASSLNGGAFDEQYF
TRBJ2-3 TRBV20-1 CSARGASVSTDTQYF
TRBJ1-2 TRBV6-2/TRBV6-3 CASSNPGRSGLGGYTF
TRBJ1-2 TRBV7-9 CASSPDRTKGYTF
TRBJ1-2 TRBV12-3/TRBV12-4 CASTPHTEGGYTF
TRBJ2-5 TRBV12-3/TRBV12-4 CASSLLSLDGTQYF
TRBJ2-3 TRBV3-1 CASSQGRYSTDTQYF
TRBJ2-5 TRBV7-9 CASSSGGGAQYF
TRBJ1-5 TRBV6-5 CASNPHREHF
TRBJ2-4 TRBV28 CASSLRGASAKNIQYF
TRBJ1-1 TRBV12-3/TRBV12-4 CASAERLKYTEAFF
TRBJ1-6 TRBV14 CASSQDPVGRSPLHF
TRBJ2-1 TRBV6-1 CASRLRVGQGRNEQFF
TRBJ2-7 TRBV12-3/TRBV12-4 CASSSFTEQYF
TRBJ1-2 TRBV6-1 CASSDSGAPTINYGYTF
TRBJ1-1 TRBV5-1 CASSLEGGRSGFF
TRBJ1-2 TRBV7-6 CASSPTAPGYGYTF
TRBJ2-1 TRBV4-2 CASSLRRAGGDNEQFF
NA TRBV7-2 CASSFEIWGFEQYF
TRBJ2-2 TRBV5-1 CASSPALAGNTGELFF
TRBJ1-2 TRBV29-1 CSVSQGPYGYTF
TRBJ2-7 TRBV20-1 CSARDGAGGYEQYF
TRBJ1-2 TRBV6-1 CASSAGSHYGYTF
NA TRBV7-3 CASSPNTGYSYNEQYF